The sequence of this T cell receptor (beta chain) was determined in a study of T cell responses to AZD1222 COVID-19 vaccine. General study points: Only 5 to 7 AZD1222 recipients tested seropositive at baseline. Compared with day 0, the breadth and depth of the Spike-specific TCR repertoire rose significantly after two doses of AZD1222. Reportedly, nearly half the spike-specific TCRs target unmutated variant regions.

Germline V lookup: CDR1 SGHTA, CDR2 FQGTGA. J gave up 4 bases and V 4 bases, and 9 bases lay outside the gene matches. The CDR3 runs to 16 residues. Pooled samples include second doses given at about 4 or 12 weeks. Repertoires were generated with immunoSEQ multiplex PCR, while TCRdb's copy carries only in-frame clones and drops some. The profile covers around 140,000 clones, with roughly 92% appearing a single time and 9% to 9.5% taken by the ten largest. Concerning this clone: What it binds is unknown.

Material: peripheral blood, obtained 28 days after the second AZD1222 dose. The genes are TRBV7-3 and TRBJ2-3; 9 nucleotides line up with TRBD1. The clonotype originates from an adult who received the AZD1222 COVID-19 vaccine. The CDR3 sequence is CASSWEGGQGADTQYF. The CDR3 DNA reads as TGTGCCAGCAGCTGGGAAGGGGGACAGGGAGCAGATACGCAGTATTTT.